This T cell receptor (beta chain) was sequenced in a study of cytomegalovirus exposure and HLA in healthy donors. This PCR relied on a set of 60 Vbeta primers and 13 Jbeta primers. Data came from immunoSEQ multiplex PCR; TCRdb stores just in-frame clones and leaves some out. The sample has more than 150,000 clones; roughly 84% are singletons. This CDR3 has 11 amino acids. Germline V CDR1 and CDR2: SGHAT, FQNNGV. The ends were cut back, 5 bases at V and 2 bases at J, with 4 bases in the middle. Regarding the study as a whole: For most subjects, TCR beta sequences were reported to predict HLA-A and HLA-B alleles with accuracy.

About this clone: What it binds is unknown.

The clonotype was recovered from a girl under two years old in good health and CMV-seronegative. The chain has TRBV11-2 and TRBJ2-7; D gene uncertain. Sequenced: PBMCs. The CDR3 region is CASSPAYEQYF. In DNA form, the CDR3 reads TGTGCCAGCAGCCCAGCCTACGAGCAGTACTTC.